The 15 T cell receptor beta chains given below trace back to one sample, sequenced in a study of CD4 T cells in relation to SARS-CoV-2 and coronaviruses. Method: immunoSEQ multiplex PCR; TCRdb's copy keeps in-frame clones and lacks some. The sample yields around 62,000 clones, roughly 93% seen once. Before the COVID-19 pandemic, during about 2011-2019, CD4+ T cells were taken from unexposed donors. Sequencing was done on a sample of naive CD4+ T cells from PBMCs. Subset denoted: naive CD4+ T cells isolated by negative enrichment. The origin of the receptors is a human donor in good health.

The count of this clone is one. This chain links TRBV10-3 with TRBJ2-3; 11 nucleotides agree with TRBD1. The germline V gene encodes CDR1 ENHRY and CDR2 SYGVKD. V shed 2 bases and J 1 base; nucleotides not matched to a gene: 8. The CDR3 sequence is 18 residues long. CDR3 sequence: CAISEGTGGVVGTDTQYF. DNA for the CDR3: TGTGCCATCAGTGAGGGGACAGGGGGAGTGGTTGGCACAGATACGCAGTATTTT.

The chain joins TRBV28 to TRBJ2-3; 8 nucleotides line up with TRBD2. Trimming removed 7 bases from V and 6 bases from J; junction bases left unmatched: 15. The CDR3 covers 16 residues. Germline V lookup: CDR1 MDHEN, CDR2 SYDVKM. The CDR3 region has the DNA TGTGCCAGCACCACTTATACCGGGAGGGTCTCGGATACGCAGTATTTT. Translation gives CASTTYTGRVSDTQYF.

This clone was found once. This chain links TRBV28 with TRBJ2-7; tentative D call: TRBD2 (7 bases). The germline CDR1 and CDR2 sequences are MDHEN and SYDVKM. V lost 1 base and J lost 1, with 29 bases in between. The CDR3 is 21 amino acids. In nucleotides, the CDR3 is TGTGCCAGCAGTTTATATCCGACGGGGAGGGGGAGGGGAAAGGGGTCCTACGAGCAGTACTTC. This translates into CASSLYPTGRGRGKGSYEQYF.

The chain has TRBV5-6 and TRBJ2-3, with 12 bases fitting TRBD1. Germline loops: CDR1 SGHDT, CDR2 YYEEEE. Unmatched junction bases numbered 7, after V lost 2 bases and J lost 6 bases. The CDR3 is made up of 16 amino acids. The CDR3 is CASSLPGQGATDTQYF. Written as DNA, the CDR3 is TGTGCCAGCAGCTTACCGGGACAGGGGGCAACGGATACGCAGTATTTT.

A note on this clone: This sample also contains other DNA sequences that code for the same CDR3. V and J are TRBV7-3 and TRBJ2-7; 7 bases align to TRBD2. V gave up 3 bases and J gave up 3 bases; unmatched junction bases: 2. The length of the CDR3 is 13 residues. The germline V gene encodes CDR1 SGHTA and CDR2 FQGTGA. As DNA, the CDR3 is TGTGCCAGCAGCTTGGGGGGGGACTACGAGCAGTACTTC. It encodes CASSLGGDYEQYF.

The chain couples TRBV28 to TRBJ2-1; D is perhaps TRBD1 (6 bases). The V gene's germline CDR1 is MDHEN and CDR2 SYDVKM. This CDR3 has 15 residues. V was trimmed by 6 bases and J by 2 bases, leaving 14 bases between them. For the CDR3, the DNA is TGTGCCAGCAGGCGAGGGGGAGCAGCCTACAATGAGCAGTTCTTC. It yields the protein CASRRGGAAYNEQFF.

V and J are TRBV13 and TRBJ1-3; 10 bases are a match to TRBD1. In germline, CDR1 is PRHDT, CDR2 FYEKMQ (reference sequence). The CDR3 totals 15 residues. V lost 4 bases to trimming and J lost 0 bases; unmatched junction nucleotides: 0. The CDR3 region is CASSWDRGSGNTIYF. CDR3 nucleotides: TGTGCCAGCAGCTGGGACAGGGGCTCTGGAAACACCATATATTTT.

The chain carries TRBV7-9 and TRBJ2-1; D is perhaps TRBD2 (5 bases). Trimming cost V 7 bases and J 7 bases, with 17 bases left between them. Looked up from germline, CDR1 is SEHNR and CDR2 is FQNEAQ (reference sequence). The CDR3 contains 14 residues. CDR3 sequence reads: CASTLLGSRNEQFF. The CDR3 region has the DNA TGTGCCAGCACCCTGTTGGGGAGCCGGAATGAGCAGTTCTTC.

The chain joins TRBV4-1 to TRBJ2-7, with 7 nucleotides matching TRBD1. The germline V gene encodes CDR1 MGHRA and CDR2 YSYEKL. There are 15 residues in the CDR3. With V trimmed by 3 bases and J by 1 base, 6 bases remained unmatched. The CDR3 bases are TGCGCCAGCAGCCAGGCAGGGGGACAATCCTACGAGCAGTACTTC. It translates to CASSQAGGQSYEQYF.

J is TRBJ2-5 and V is TRBV23-1; D is undetermined. Being an ORF, TRBV23-1 has a function that is uncertain. The CDR3 contains 13 residues. Trimming removed 4 bases from V and 4 bases from J, with 10 bases in between. Here the CDR3 reads CASSPMTGETQYF. In DNA form, the CDR3 reads TGCGCCAGCAGTCCCATGACGGGAGAGACCCAGTACTTC.

The rearrangement uses TRBV4-1 and TRBJ2-1, with 8 bases identical to TRBD1. From germline, CDR1 is MGHRA and CDR2 YSYEKL. The CDR3 has 19 residues. V gave up 0 bases and J gave up 6 bases; unmatched junction bases: 16. CDR3 amino acids: CASSQESGRGPRGGNEQFF. In DNA form, the CDR3 reads TGCGCCAGCAGCCAAGAATCAGGCAGGGGGCCGAGGGGTGGCAATGAGCAGTTCTTC.

The chain links TRBV12-3 or TRBV12-4 to TRBJ2-7, with D unresolved. The CDR3 extends over 12 amino acids. Trimming took 4 bases from V and 1 from J, leaving 5 bases between them. The CDR3 DNA is TGTGCCAGCAGTTCATTTTCCTACGAGCAGTACTTC. It translates to CASSSFSYEQYF.

This clone came up once. This rearrangement joins TRBV27 to TRBJ2-7, with D possibly being TRBD1 or TRBD2 (6 bases each). There are 17 residues in the CDR3. The V end lost 6 bases, the J end lost 1 base, and 22 bases lay between the germline ends. Germline V gene sequence: CDR1 MNHEY, CDR2 SMNVEV (reference sequence). The CDR3 reads CASSNDKGGVYSYEQYF. The CDR3 nucleotides are TGTGCCAGCAGCAATGACAAGGGGGGCGTTTATTCCTACGAGCAGTACTTC.

The gene calls are TRBV4-1 and TRBJ2-2; 10 nucleotides match TRBD2. Per the germline V gene, CDR1 is MGHRA and CDR2 is YSYEKL. The CDR3 spans 15 residues. V shed 7 bases, J shed 5 bases, and the junction held 7 bases outside the gene matches. The CDR3 loop reads CASTRLAGITGELFF. As DNA, the CDR3 is TGCGCCAGCACCAGACTAGCGGGTATAACCGGGGAGCTGTTTTTT.

This clone was detected once. V usage is TRBV30 and J usage is TRBJ1-5; no definite D call. The V and J ends lost 1 base and 0 bases respectively, with 7 bases between them. Germline V gives CDR1 GTSNPN, CDR2 SVGIG (reference sequence). This CDR3 contains 14 residues. The CDR3 region is CAWSGGYSNQPQHF. The CDR3, as DNA: TGTGCCTGGAGTGGCGGGTATAGCAATCAGCCCCAGCATTTT. The full variable domain, with the rest looked up from reference TRBV30 and TRBJ1-5, is SQTIHQWPATLVQPVGSPLSLECTVEGTSNPNLYWYRQAAGRGLQLLFYSVGIGQISSEVPQNLSASRPQDRQFILSSKKLLLSDSGFYLCAWSGGYSNQPQHFGDGTRLSIL.